Listed below are T cell receptor beta chains from one sample, sequenced in a study of OX40 agonist ivuxolimab in advanced cancers. The data were produced by immunoSEQ multiplex PCR, yet TCRdb's version contains in-frame clones alone and is incomplete. This table has about 100,000 clones, approximately 90% appearing once. Here the sequenced sample was CD4+ or CD8+ T cells sorted from blood, taken in a trial of the OX40 agonist ivuxolimab. The receptors shown here come from an adult with an advanced solid tumor such as melanoma, head and neck, liver or kidney cancer. CDR3s include the opening cysteine and the closing phenylalanine or tryptophan. The order of the fields is CDR3 DNA, CDR3 protein, V gene, D gene, J gene, clone size. The D gene is left open where the match is weak. Only part of the rows carry a size: once, few, many, or a class if the clone is expanded.

TGTGCCTGGAGTGTATCCCGAGATGGCTACACCTTC,CAWSVSRDGYTF,TRBV30,NA,TRBJ1-2,NA
TGTGCCAGCAGCCCTCGACCCGCGGTCGGCACCGGGGAGCTGTTTTTT,CASSPRPAVGTGELFF,TRBV9,NA,TRBJ2-2,NA
TGTGCCATCAGGGGGGACTCCCCGCCCTACGAGCAGTACTTC,CAIRGDSPPYEQYF,TRBV10-3,NA,TRBJ2-7,NA
TGTGCCAGTAGTAATCAGGGGGCGCAAAATGAGCAGTTCTTC,CASSNQGAQNEQFF,TRBV19,TRBD1,TRBJ2-1,NA
TGTGCCAGCAGCCCTCTAGCGGGGTCCGCTAATGAGCAGTTCTTC,CASSPLAGSANEQFF,TRBV7-8,TRBD2,TRBJ2-1,NA
TGTGCCAGCAGCTTACTCGGTAGTACTAGCGGCCACAATGAGCAGTTCTTC,CASSLLGSTSGHNEQFF,TRBV7-2,TRBD2,TRBJ2-1,NA
TGTGCCAGCAGCCCATGGGGACAGGGGACAGATACGCAGTATTTT,CASSPWGQGTDTQYF,TRBV7-2,TRBD1,TRBJ2-3,NA
TGTGCCAGCAGCTCCCAGGGAAGAAACACCATATATTTT,CASSSQGRNTIYF,TRBV5-4,NA,TRBJ1-3,NA
TGTGCCAGCAGTCCCCCCGACAGGAACACTGAAGCTTTCTTT,CASSPPDRNTEAFF,TRBV27,NA,TRBJ1-1,NA
TGTGCCAGCAGCTTAGGCGGGGCGCTTAGCAATCAGCCCCAGCATTTT,CASSLGGALSNQPQHF,TRBV7-6,NA,TRBJ1-5,NA
TGTGCCAGCAGTCCCGTAGGGGGGAACTATGGCTACACCTTC,CASSPVGGNYGYTF,TRBV6-4,NA,TRBJ1-2,NA
TGTGCCAGCAGCCGTAGATCGGGACTAGACTTTGATGAGCAGTTCTTC,CASSRRSGLDFDEQFF,TRBV7-8,TRBD2,TRBJ2-1,NA
TGCAGCGTGTGGGAAACACCGGACTTTCAAGAGCAGTACTTC,CSVWETPDFQEQYF,TRBV29-1,NA,TRBJ2-7,NA
TGTGCCACGTCTGTTAGCGGAGCAGATACGCAGTATTTT,CATSVSGADTQYF,TRBV11-2,NA,TRBJ2-3,NA
TGTGCCAGCAGTGAGGGGGGACGGAGTGAGCAGTTCTTC,CASSEGGRSEQFF,TRBV6-4,NA,TRBJ2-1,NA
TGCGCCAGCAGCTTGTCGGGGGGAGGGACTGAAGCTTTCTTT,CASSLSGGGTEAFF,TRBV5-1,NA,TRBJ1-1,NA
TGTGCCAGCAGCCCAGTAGGCACCGGGGAGCTGTTTTTT,CASSPVGTGELFF,TRBV7-3,NA,TRBJ2-2,NA
TGTGCCAGAAGCTTGGCCGACGGTGTCTATGGCTACACCTTC,CARSLADGVYGYTF,TRBV5-3,NA,TRBJ1-2,few
TGTGCCAGCACTACCGGGACAGGGGGCAGGGCTTTCTTT,CASTTGTGGRAFF,TRBV11-2,TRBD1,TRBJ1-1,NA
TGTGCCAGTAGACAGTTCTCCGGGACAGGCTCCTACGAGCAGTACTTC,CASRQFSGTGSYEQYF,TRBV19,TRBD1,TRBJ2-7,NA
TGTGCCTGGAGCTCGTATAGCAATCAGCCCCAGCATTTT,CAWSSYSNQPQHF,TRBV30,NA,TRBJ1-5,NA
TGTGCCAGCAGCCCCCCGCATGGGGAGCGGGAGGGCCTCAGGGGTGAGCAGTTCTTC,CASSPPHGEREGLRGEQFF,TRBV9,TRBD2,TRBJ2-1,NA
TGTGCCAGCAGTCGAGCGCCCGAGGGTGGTGAGCAGTTCTTC,CASSRAPEGGEQFF,TRBV27,NA,TRBJ2-1,NA
TGTGCCAGCAGTTACGATGCTAGCGGGGGCCGCAATGAGCAGTTCTTC,CASSYDASGGRNEQFF,TRBV6-6,TRBD2,TRBJ2-1,NA
TGTGCCAGTAGTATAAGCTTAGGCCACAATGAGCAGTTCTTC,CASSISLGHNEQFF,TRBV19,NA,TRBJ2-1,NA
TGCGCCAGCAGCTTGGAGGGTCGACAGGGAAGGACAGATACGCAGTATTTT,CASSLEGRQGRTDTQYF,TRBV5-1,TRBD1,TRBJ2-3,once
TGCGCCAGCAGCTTGGAGGGGACAGGGCCCGATGGCTACACCTTC,CASSLEGTGPDGYTF,TRBV5-1,TRBD1,TRBJ1-2,few
TGTGCCAGCAGCTTAATACTAGCGGGAGGTACCTACGAGCAGTACTTC,CASSLILAGGTYEQYF,TRBV11-2,TRBD2,TRBJ2-7,NA
TGTGCCAGCAGTTTAAGGCGTACGACAGGCCCGGATTATTATGGCTACACCTTC,CASSLRRTTGPDYYGYTF,TRBV27,NA,TRBJ1-2,NA